Listed below are T cell receptor beta chains from one sample, sequenced in a study of control samples from healthy donors and cancer patients. Only in-frame clones appear in the TCRdb table, and some are missing; sequencing was by immunoSEQ multiplex PCR. The sample shows roughly 80,000 clones, about 88% of them seen only once. Sequenced: blood. These receptors were collected from a woman between 45 and 65 years old in good health. Each CDR3 is given with its conserved first and last residue. The D gene is left open where the match is weak.

CDR3 length: 12
D gene: -
V gene: TRBV5-5
J gene: TRBJ1-2
CDR3 protein: CASSLGMGGYTF

CDR3 length: 12
D gene: -
V gene: TRBV3-1/TRBV3-2
J gene: TRBJ2-1
CDR3 protein: CASSLGDNEQFF

CDR3 length: 15
D gene: -
V gene: TRBV5-1
J gene: TRBJ1-5
CDR3 protein: CASSLLTGRDQPQHF

CDR3 length: 12
D gene: -
V gene: TRBV2
J gene: TRBJ1-5
CDR3 protein: CASSDPSQPQHF

CDR3 length: 16
D gene: -
V gene: TRBV3-1/TRBV3-2
J gene: TRBJ1-3
CDR3 protein: CASSQVLGNPTRTIYF

CDR3 length: 12
D gene: -
V gene: TRBV6-5
J gene: TRBJ1-4
CDR3 protein: CASKRSQAKLFF

CDR3 length: 16
D gene: -
V gene: TRBV9
J gene: TRBJ2-7
CDR3 protein: CASSATALAGNNEQYF

CDR3 length: 14
D gene: -
V gene: TRBV5-6
J gene: TRBJ2-7
CDR3 protein: CASSLTAGSYEQYF

CDR3 length: 14
D gene: -
V gene: TRBV4-1
J gene: TRBJ2-7
CDR3 protein: CASSQVQGSYEQYF

CDR3 length: 14
D gene: -
V gene: TRBV14
J gene: TRBJ1-6
CDR3 protein: CASGRGAKNSPLHF

CDR3 length: 12
D gene: -
V gene: TRBV4-1
J gene: TRBJ2-3
CDR3 protein: CASSLSGDTQYF

CDR3 length: 13
D gene: -
V gene: TRBV5-1
J gene: TRBJ1-1
CDR3 protein: CASQTGFDTEAFF

CDR3 length: 16
D gene: TRBD1
V gene: TRBV2
J gene: TRBJ2-1
CDR3 protein: CASSEGGTGGYNEQFF

CDR3 length: 12
D gene: TRBD2
V gene: TRBV12-5
J gene: TRBJ2-1
CDR3 protein: CATQKAGREQFF

CDR3 length: 14
D gene: -
V gene: TRBV29-1
J gene: TRBJ1-1
CDR3 protein: CSAPETALGTEAFF

CDR3 length: 14
D gene: -
V gene: TRBV30
J gene: TRBJ1-1
CDR3 protein: CAWSVSPMNTEAFF

CDR3 length: 13
D gene: -
V gene: TRBV5-6
J gene: TRBJ1-2
CDR3 protein: CASSLAGVYGYTF

CDR3 length: 18
D gene: -
V gene: TRBV6-6
J gene: TRBJ1-4
CDR3 protein: CASSLRPPDYATNEKLFF

CDR3 length: 16
D gene: -
V gene: TRBV6-4
J gene: TRBJ2-3
CDR3 protein: CASSDRAGEGTDTQYF

CDR3 length: 15
D gene: -
V gene: TRBV3-1/TRBV3-2
J gene: TRBJ2-7
CDR3 protein: CASSQAGIGIYEQYF

CDR3 length: 13
D gene: TRBD1
V gene: TRBV30
J gene: TRBJ2-7
CDR3 protein: CATSTGTAYEQYF

CDR3 length: 12
D gene: -
V gene: TRBV9
J gene: TRBJ1-2
CDR3 protein: CASRRTGHGYTF

CDR3 length: 13
D gene: TRBD2
V gene: TRBV2
J gene: TRBJ2-4
CDR3 protein: CASSDLLADIQYF

CDR3 length: 15
D gene: -
V gene: TRBV7-9
J gene: TRBJ2-3
CDR3 protein: CASSPPLARTDTQYF

CDR3 length: 12
D gene: TRBD1
V gene: TRBV18
J gene: TRBJ1-1
CDR3 protein: CASSAPGGRAFF

CDR3 length: 13
D gene: -
V gene: TRBV5-1
J gene: TRBJ2-1
CDR3 protein: CASSLDRGNEQFF

CDR3 length: 14
D gene: -
V gene: TRBV5-1
J gene: TRBJ1-4
CDR3 protein: CASSLARGNEKLFF

CDR3 length: 13
D gene: -
V gene: TRBV4-2
J gene: TRBJ2-7
CDR3 protein: CASSQMRDYEQYF

CDR3 length: 15
D gene: TRBD1
V gene: TRBV6-5
J gene: TRBJ1-1
CDR3 protein: CASSHHRGLNTEAFF

CDR3 length: 14
D gene: -
V gene: TRBV4-2
J gene: TRBJ2-2
CDR3 protein: CASSQQLTTGELFF

CDR3 length: 14
D gene: -
V gene: TRBV10-2
J gene: TRBJ2-7
CDR3 protein: CASSEAGRSYEQYF

CDR3 length: 13
D gene: -
V gene: TRBV6-5
J gene: TRBJ1-2
CDR3 protein: CASREGANYGYTF

CDR3 length: 16
D gene: TRBD2
V gene: TRBV5-1
J gene: TRBJ2-1
CDR3 protein: CASRTTSGTPVREQFF

CDR3 length: 16
D gene: TRBD1
V gene: TRBV24-1
J gene: TRBJ2-1
CDR3 protein: CATSEVPGQDYNEQFF

CDR3 length: 13
D gene: -
V gene: TRBV6-1
J gene: TRBJ2-7
CDR3 protein: CASSEMMGHEQYF

CDR3 length: 15
D gene: TRBD1
V gene: TRBV19
J gene: TRBJ1-4
CDR3 protein: CASSPDRATNEKLFF

CDR3 length: 14
D gene: -
V gene: TRBV9
J gene: TRBJ2-1
CDR3 protein: CASSVALGIYEQFF

CDR3 length: 13
D gene: TRBD1
V gene: TRBV2
J gene: TRBJ1-2
CDR3 protein: CASSGQGSYGYTF

CDR3 length: 15
D gene: -
V gene: TRBV2
J gene: TRBJ1-2
CDR3 protein: CASRARATANYGYTF

CDR3 length: 13
D gene: -
V gene: TRBV10-1
J gene: TRBJ2-7
CDR3 protein: CASSDERAQRQYF

CDR3 length: 16
D gene: -
V gene: TRBV6-2/TRBV6-3
J gene: TRBJ2-7
CDR3 protein: CASSATGTVRPYEQYF

CDR3 length: 15
D gene: -
V gene: TRBV4-2
J gene: TRBJ1-2
CDR3 protein: CASSQDFTGAYGYTF

CDR3 length: 13
D gene: -
V gene: TRBV5-1
J gene: TRBJ1-5
CDR3 protein: CASSVEGSEPQHF

CDR3 length: 12
D gene: -
V gene: TRBV2
J gene: TRBJ1-1
CDR3 protein: CASSAAPRPRTF

CDR3 length: 15
D gene: -
V gene: TRBV6-5
J gene: TRBJ1-3
CDR3 protein: CASGETGSSGNTIYF

CDR3 length: 13
D gene: -
V gene: TRBV5-4
J gene: TRBJ1-1
CDR3 protein: CASSYGRDQEAFF

CDR3 length: 14
D gene: -
V gene: TRBV27
J gene: TRBJ1-6
CDR3 protein: CASSLGQLNSPLHF

CDR3 length: 16
D gene: -
V gene: TRBV6-5
J gene: TRBJ1-6
CDR3 protein: CASRYGDRSFGSPLHF

CDR3 length: 12
D gene: -
V gene: TRBV5-1
J gene: TRBJ1-1
CDR3 protein: CASSLAGSEAFF

CDR3 length: 15
D gene: -
V gene: TRBV6-5
J gene: TRBJ2-7
CDR3 protein: CASSYEGSGFYEQYF

CDR3 length: 13
D gene: -
V gene: TRBV12-3/TRBV12-4
J gene: TRBJ2-2
CDR3 protein: CASSLRDTGELFF

CDR3 length: 13
D gene: -
V gene: TRBV29-1
J gene: TRBJ1-1
CDR3 protein: CSVSTQAGTEAFF

CDR3 length: 14
D gene: -
V gene: TRBV19
J gene: TRBJ1-6
CDR3 protein: CASSGEAYNSPLHF